Reported below is one T cell receptor beta chain. Only CD45RO-negative cells positively selected for CCR7 counted as naive CD8 cells, so terminally differentiated effector memory CD45RA+ cells were excluded. Replicate PCRs from sorted subsets contained roughly 200 ng DNA, which is 30,000 to 35,000 T cell genomes. In the authors' workflow: Because ImmunoSEQ provided only junction sequences with no quality scores, the filtering differed. Clones were sequenced by immunoSEQ multiplex PCR, and TCRdb holds only the in-frame ones, with some missing. The V and J calls and clone size were taken over from that table, and D and trimming were inferred from the DNA. The table includes roughly 890,000 clones, approximately 92% detected once. The sample is drawn from a study of shared clonotypes between healthy human individuals. Study at large: Three plates each covered CD4 naive and memory; CD8 naive two, CD8 memory one.

This TCR derives from a man aged 25-45 years in good health. Sequenced material: naive CD8+ T cells sorted from blood.

The CDR3 loop reads CASSLRPLGSGTYNEQFF. The CDR3 region has the DNA TGTGCCAGCAGCTTAAGGCCCCTGGGTAGCGGGACCTACAATGAGCAGTTCTTC. The chain links TRBV7-9 to TRBJ2-1; 8 nucleotides match TRBD2. This CDR3 region has 18 residues. Germline values: CDR1 SEHNR, CDR2 FQNEAQ (reference sequence). The V segment lost 2 bases and the J segment 2 bases; nucleotides outside the gene matches: 11.